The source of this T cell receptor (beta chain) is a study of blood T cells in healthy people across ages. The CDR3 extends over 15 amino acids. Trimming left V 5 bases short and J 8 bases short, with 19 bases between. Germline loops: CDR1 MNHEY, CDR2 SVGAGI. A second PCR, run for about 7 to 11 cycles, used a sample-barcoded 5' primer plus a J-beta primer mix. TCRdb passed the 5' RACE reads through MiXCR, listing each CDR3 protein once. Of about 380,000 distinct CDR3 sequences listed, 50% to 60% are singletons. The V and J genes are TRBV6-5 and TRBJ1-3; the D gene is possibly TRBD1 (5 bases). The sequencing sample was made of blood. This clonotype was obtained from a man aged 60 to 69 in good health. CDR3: CASSPHRTAGDTIYF. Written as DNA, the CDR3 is TGTGCCAGCAGTCCCCACCGGACTGCGGGGGACACCATATATTTT.